This note documents a single T cell receptor (beta chain) sequence. This clone is judged medium-sized (0.01 to 0.1%). Its antigen is unknown. The sample holds no much larger clone one base away, and base qualities are not on file. No treatment had been received by any patient before thyroid surgery. The study retrospectively analysed patient clinical samples collected from the early 2010s to the late 2010s using T-cell receptor beta sequencing. This sample is drawn from a study of metastatic and nonmetastatic thyroid tumors (TCRdb year 2020). Some background on the complete study: The researchers compared repertoires between peripheral blood samples and tumor or nodule tissue samples from patients with malignant or benign thyroid disease. Broader findings and caveats from the paper: In both blood and tumor samples, TCR beta diversity was reported to be significantly higher in malignant tumors than in benign nodules.

The library was built by means of PCR. Sequencing relied on an Illumina HiSeq 4000. High-throughput sequencing was used to profile the TCR beta-chain CDR3 region of every patient. The published analysis was carried out like this. CDR3 differences across clinicopathological groups were used to build a classifier for discriminating distant-metastatic papillary thyroid cancer patients. The Shannon index was used to measure repertoire diversity, and the Morisita-Horn index was used to measure how similar tumor and blood repertoires were. The raw public reads went through TCRdb reprocessing: fastp at Q25, MiXCR clone calling, in-frame beta chains kept. It is TCRdb's table, rather than the study itself, that gives the V and J calls and clone size. The sample table holds over 6,500 clones, of which around 29% were seen once. Roughly 15% of the sample is in the top ten clones. Trimming at the junction amounts to 5 bases on V and 3 bases on J, and the germline ends lie 16 bases apart. Sequences MNHEY (CDR1) and SVGEGT (CDR2) are obtained from the germline V gene. The CDR3 covers 15 residues, taking in both the cysteine and the phenylalanine. The retained sequence is limited to the CDR3, 45 bases, with the frame set at the first base.

The sample was adjacent normal tissue. This chain joins TRBV6-2 or TRBV6-3 to TRBJ1-1, with the D gene too uncertain to name. The sequence came from a male donor with papillary thyroid cancer or a benign thyroid nodule (not recorded which). Some clones in this sample may be carry-over from other donors' samples. The CDR3 here reads CASSPIRDTDTEAFF. The base sequence is TGTGCCAGCAGTCCCATTCGAGACACTGACACTGAAGCTTTCTTT.